This T cell receptor (beta chain) was recorded in a study of blood T cell repertoires in COVID-19. Study context: The United States, Italy and Spain were the sources of the acute and convalescent COVID-19 samples. Nucleic acid was either cDNA or gDNA, and it came from T cells, B-cell-depleted T cells, or PBMCs.

This clone appeared a single time. The CDR3 is 14 residues long. Trimming stripped 5 bases from V and 8 bases from J, with 16 bases between. Germline assignment: CDR1 SGHNT and CDR2 YENEEA. Measured with immunoSEQ multiplex PCR; TCRdb has only the in-frame clones, and not every one. The data hold about 140,000 clones, with roughly four fifths observed a single time. The clonotype originates from a human donor in a cohort sampled during active COVID-19. The rearrangement joins TRBV11-3 to TRBJ1-3; D is ambiguous. Sequenced sample: peripheral blood. The CDR3 loop is CASSPGGGAHTIYF. As DNA, the CDR3 is TGTGCCAGCAGCCCCGGTGGTGGAGCCCACACCATATATTTT.